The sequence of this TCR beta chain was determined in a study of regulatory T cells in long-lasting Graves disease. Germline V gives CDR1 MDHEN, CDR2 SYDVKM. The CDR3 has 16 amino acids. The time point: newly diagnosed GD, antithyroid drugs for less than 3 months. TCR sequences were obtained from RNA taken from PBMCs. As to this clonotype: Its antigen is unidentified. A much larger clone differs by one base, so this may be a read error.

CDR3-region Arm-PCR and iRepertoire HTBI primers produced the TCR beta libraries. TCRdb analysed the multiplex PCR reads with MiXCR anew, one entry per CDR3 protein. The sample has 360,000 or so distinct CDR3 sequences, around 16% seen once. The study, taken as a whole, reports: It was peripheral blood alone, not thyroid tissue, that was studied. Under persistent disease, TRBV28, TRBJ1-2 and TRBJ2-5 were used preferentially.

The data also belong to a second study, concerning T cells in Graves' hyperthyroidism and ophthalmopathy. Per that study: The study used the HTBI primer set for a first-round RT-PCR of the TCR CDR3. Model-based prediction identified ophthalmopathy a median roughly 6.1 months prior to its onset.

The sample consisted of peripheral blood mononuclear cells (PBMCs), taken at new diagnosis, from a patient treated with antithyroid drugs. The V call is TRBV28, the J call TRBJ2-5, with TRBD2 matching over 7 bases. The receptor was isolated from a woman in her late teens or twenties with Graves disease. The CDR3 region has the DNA TGTGCCAGCAGTTTTCTTCACGGCCAGGCGGGAGAGACCCGGTACTTC. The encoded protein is CASSFLHGQAGETRYF.